This TCR beta chain was retrieved from a study of Graves' ophthalmopathy and Graves' hyperthyroidism. About the research overall: Upon initial diagnosis and before any treatment, peripheral blood was collected.

Orbital computed tomography, thyroid ultrasound, TRAb, serum thyroxine and clinical symptoms formed the basis of diagnosis. This clonotype was counted at least ten times. Scientists amplified the TCR beta CDR3 regions from RNA transcripts. First-round RT-PCR with HTBI primers preceded a second-round multiplex PCR. TCRdb itself ran the multiplex PCR reads through MiXCR, one entry per CDR3 protein. The repertoire has some 210,000 distinct CDR3 sequences, 29% of them found once; the top ten carry about 9.3%. The TCR sequence derives from a man in his fifties or sixties with Graves' ophthalmopathy. The specimen was peripheral blood.

CDR3 in DNA: TGTGCCAGCTCACCTCAGGACTGGAGGACCGGGGAGCTGTTTTTT. It specifies CASSPQDWRTGELFF. The chain is built from TRBV18 and TRBJ2-2, with D possibly being TRBD2 (5 bases). This CDR3 region has 15 residues. Germline values: CDR1 KGHSH, CDR2 LQKENI. The germline V and J ends were trimmed by 3 bases and 5 bases, with 13 bases remaining between them.